These 24 T cell receptor beta chains originate from one sample sequenced in a study of CD8 T cells in ankylosing spondylitis. TCRdb recomputed calls from the 5' RACE reads with MiXCR, one row per CDR3 protein. The sample lists roughly 180,000 distinct CDR3 sequences, 13% occurring once. Input material: blood, either unsorted or a sorted T cell fraction (not recorded which). Receptors were obtained from a female donor with ankylosing spondylitis or in good health (not recorded which).

This clonotype was seen repeatedly, ten times or more. This rearrangement joins TRBV6-5 to TRBJ2-3; TRBD1 is a possible D gene (5 bases). V lost 4 bases and J lost 8, with 7 bases in between. This CDR3 comprises 11 residues. Germline V gene lookup returns CDR1 MNHEY and CDR2 SVGAGI. CDR3 bases: TGTGCCAGCAGTTCACAGGCTACGCAGTATTTT. Translation: CASSSQATQYF.

Remarks on this clonotype: This may stem from a read error, because a much larger clone lies one nucleotide away. The chain is built from TRBV7-2 and TRBJ2-7; TRBD2 agrees at 10 bases. CDR1 and CDR2 (germline): SGHTA, FQGNSA. The CDR3 loop spans 16 amino acids. In nucleotides, the CDR3 is TGTGCCAGCTGCTTAGTGTTCCCTAGCGGGAGTTCCGAGCAGTACTTC. Encoded protein: CASCLVFPSGSSEQYF. Drawing the rest from reference TRBV7-2 and TRBJ2-7, the complete variable domain is GAGVSQSPSNKVTEKGKDVELRCDPISGHTALYWYRQSLGQGLEFLIYFQGNSAPDKSGLPSDRFSAERTGGSVSTLTIQRTQQEDSAVYLCASCLVFPSGSSEQYFGPGTRLTVT.

This clonotype was seen ten or more times. The J gene is TRBJ1-3, the V gene TRBV5-1; 11 positions agree with TRBD1. V trimming: 4 bases; J trimming: 4 bases; junction bases outside the gene matches: 13. The CDR3 totals 18 residues. Germline V gene data show CDR1 as SGHRS and CDR2 as YFSETQ. The CDR3 loop is CASSPLGQGAVKGNTIYF. CDR3 DNA sequence: TGCGCCAGCAGCCCCCTAGGACAGGGGGCGGTTAAAGGAAACACCATATATTTT.

This clonotype was picked up many times. This chain joins TRBV6-6 and TRBJ2-1; a possible D gene is TRBD2 (5 bases). Germline loops: CDR1 MNHNY, CDR2 SVGAGI (reference sequence). Deletions cut 8 bases from V and 2 bases from J, with 10 bases between. The CDR3 is made up of 13 amino acids. CDR3 amino acids: CASAGSTYNEQFF. The DNA for the CDR3 is TGTGCCAGCGCGGGTTCCACCTACAATGAGCAGTTCTTC.

This clonotype appeared a few times. CDR3 sequence (DNA): TGCGCCAGCAGGGCAACCCCCCCTAGCACAGATACGCAGTATTTT. As protein: CASRATPPSTDTQYF. The gene calls are TRBV5-1 and TRBJ2-3; D is uncertain. Germline assignment: CDR1 SGHRS and CDR2 YFSETQ. Between the trimmed V and J ends, which lost 5 bases and 0 bases, there was a span of 13 bases. The CDR3 has 15 residues.

This clonotype has at least ten counts. The chain couples TRBV20-1 to TRBJ2-2, with 16 bases matching TRBD2. The trim removed 5 bases at V and 6 bases at J, leaving 12 bases unmatched. Germline loops: CDR1 DFQATT, CDR2 SNEGSKA (reference sequence). The CDR3 length is 18 residues. The CDR3: CSARRPGTSGRGAGELFF. The CDR3 DNA sequence: TGCAGTGCTCGTCGACCCGGGACTAGCGGGAGGGGAGCCGGGGAGCTGTTTTTT.

This clonotype was detected a few times. The chain is built from TRBV24-1 and TRBJ2-1; unclear D gene. The CDR3 extends over 14 amino acids. Germline values: CDR1 KGHDR, CDR2 SFDVKD. Trimming pared 10 bases from V and 0 bases from J, leaving 12 bases between. The chain's CDR3 is CATQSGSSYNEQFF. The CDR3 bases are TGTGCCACGCAATCAGGTAGCTCCTACAATGAGCAGTTCTTC.

The V gene is TRBV5-1, the J gene TRBJ2-2; D is unresolved. Trimming took off 7 bases at V and 1 base at J, with 14 bases between the two ends. The CDR3 loop spans 15 amino acids. Germline CDR1 reads SGHRS; CDR2 reads YFSETQ. The CDR3 region is CASHPGSENTGELFF. The CDR3 region has the DNA TGCGCCAGCCACCCCGGCAGCGAGAACACCGGGGAGCTGTTTTTT.

The table lists this clonotype with a few counts. The chain uses TRBV12-3 or TRBV12-4 and TRBJ1-2; D ambiguous. V gave up 7 bases and J gave up 8 bases, with 8 bases separating them. This CDR3 spans 10 amino acids. The CDR3 loop reads CASNPDGYTF. The CDR3 DNA reads as TGTGCCAGCAACCCCGACGGCTACACCTTC.

This clonotype has at least ten counts. The gene calls are TRBV2 and TRBJ2-3; D remains ambiguous. Per germline, CDR1 SNHLY and CDR2 FYNNEI. The V and J ends lost 6 bases and 5 bases respectively, with 15 bases between them. The CDR3 consists of 14 residues. The CDR3: CASSAATSRDTQYF. As DNA, the CDR3 is TGTGCCAGCAGCGCCGCTACTTCCCGAGATACGCAGTATTTT. The full variable domain, with the rest looked up from reference TRBV2 and TRBJ2-3, is EPEVTQTPSHQVTQMGQEVILRCVPISNHLYFYWYRQILGQKVEFLVSFYNNEISEKSEIFDDQFSVERPDGSNFTLKIRSTKLEDSAMYFCASSAATSRDTQYFGPGTRLTVL.

The chain employs TRBV18 and TRBJ2-1; TRBD1 or TRBD2 may be the D gene (6 bases each). The CDR3 runs 15 residues. The ends were cut back, 3 bases at V and 7 bases at J, with 16 bases in the middle. Germline V lookup: CDR1 KGHSH, CDR2 LQKENI. CDR3 sequence (DNA): TGTGCCAGCTCACCGTTACAGGGCGGGGAAAATGAGCAGTTCTTC. Amino acid sequence: CASSPLQGGENEQFF.

In its sample, this clonotype was seen many times. The chain links TRBV28 to TRBJ2-7; D might be TRBD2 (6 bases). This CDR3 has 14 residues. CDR1 and CDR2 (germline): MDHEN, SYDVKM. V lost 4 bases and J 0 bases, leaving 10 bases between the germline ends. The CDR3 DNA reads as TGTGCCAGCAGTTCGGCGGGGAGCTCCTACGAGCAGTACTTC. It encodes CASSSAGSSYEQYF.

This clonotype qualifies as medium-sized (0.01 to 0.1%). The chain couples TRBV29-1 to TRBJ1-1, with no clear D. Germline lookup yields CDR1 SQVTM and CDR2 ANQGSEA. Trimming left V 7 bases short and J 8 bases short, with 20 bases between. The CDR3 length is 13 residues. CDR3 DNA: TGCAGCGCGACTATCCCCCCTTCATGGGAAGCTTTCTTT. This sequence encodes CSATIPPSWEAFF.

The chain recombines TRBV13 with TRBJ2-7, with D hard to call. This CDR3 comprises 15 residues. Germline values: CDR1 PRHDT, CDR2 FYEKMQ (reference sequence). The V and J ends lost 1 base and 1 base respectively, with 11 bases between them. CDR3 in DNA: TGTGCCAGCAGCTTAGTAGGTCAAAGTTCCTACGAGCAGTACTTC. This encodes CASSLVGQSSYEQYF.

The rearrangement links TRBV27 to TRBJ1-5; D perhaps matches TRBD1 (6 bases). The V end was cut by 4 bases, the J end by 2 bases, with 15 bases between. Germline V CDR1 and CDR2: MNHEY, SMNVEV (reference sequence). The CDR3 consists of 16 residues. Here the CDR3 reads CASSSHRGRGNQPQHF. The CDR3 DNA reads as TGTGCCAGCAGTTCTCATAGGGGGAGGGGCAATCAGCCCCAGCATTTT.

Comment on this clonotype: Since a much larger clone is just one base distant, this may be a read error. The J gene is TRBJ1-1, the V gene TRBV7-9; D is ambiguous. Trimming took off 5 bases at V and 9 bases at J, with 22 bases between the two ends. This CDR3 is built from 15 residues. Per the germline V gene, CDR1 is SEHNR and CDR2 is FQNEAQ (reference sequence). For the CDR3, the DNA is TGTGCCAGCAGCCCCGGAGAAGAGGTGGCCATGAAAGCTTTCTTT. Amino acids: CASSPGEEVAMKAFF.

The V call is TRBV18, the J call TRBJ2-3, with D possibly TRBD2 on 6 matching bases. Trimming stripped 3 bases from V and 4 bases from J, with 11 bases between. The germline CDR1 and CDR2 sequences are KGHSH and LQKENI. This CDR3 has 14 residues. The CDR3 loop is CASSPGGASDTQYF. The CDR3 DNA sequence: TGTGCCAGCTCACCTGGAGGGGCATCAGATACGCAGTATTTT.

Ten or more counts support this clonotype. The chain links TRBV7-3 to TRBJ2-2; D call uncertain. The V end was cut by 5 bases, the J end by 5 bases, with 12 bases between. This CDR3 region has 14 residues. Germline CDR1 SGHTA, CDR2 FQGTGA. The CDR3 spells CASSLNSGTGELFF. Here the CDR3 DNA reads TGTGCCAGCAGCCTTAATTCGGGTACCGGGGAGCTGTTTTTT. Drawing the rest from reference TRBV7-3 and TRBJ2-2, the complete variable domain is GAGVSQTPSNKVTEKGKYVELRCDPISGHTALYWYRQSLGQGPEFLIYFQGTGAADDSGLPNDRFFAVRPEGSVSTLKIQRTERGDSAVYLCASSLNSGTGELFFGEGSRLTVL.

This clonotype was found many times. The V gene is TRBV5-6, the J gene TRBJ2-2, with a possible D match to TRBD1 (5 bases). The CDR3 contains 14 residues. Trimming stripped 6 bases from V and 7 bases from J, with 16 bases between. Germline loops: CDR1 SGHDT, CDR2 YYEEEE. The CDR3 nucleotides read TGTGCCAGCACCCCGTTAGGGGTTGGCGGGGAGCTGTTTTTT. Translation: CASTPLGVGGELFF.

This clonotype was seen at least ten times. The chain recombines TRBV12-3 or TRBV12-4 with TRBJ1-1; D perhaps matches TRBD1 (5 bases). Trimming took 1 base from V and 8 from J, leaving 17 bases between them. CDR3 length: 15 residues. The CDR3 DNA sequence: TGTGCCAGCAGTTTAGATTTCAGGACCGGGACGGAAGCTTTCTTT. It translates to CASSLDFRTGTEAFF.

This clonotype was counted once. A read error may account for a junction end that differs from germline. V is TRBV5-6 and J is TRBJ1-2; 8 positions agree with TRBD1. Per germline, CDR1 SGHDT and CDR2 YYEEEE. The CDR3 has 16 amino acids. CDR3 loop: CASGQDRVWDRYGCTF. The DNA for the CDR3 is TGTGCCAGCGGCCAGGACAGGGTGTGGGACCGCTATGGCTGCACCTTC. Combining the CDR3 with reference TRBV5-6 and TRBJ1-2 gives the whole variable domain DAGVTQSPTHLIKTRGQQVTLRCSPKSGHDTVSWYQQALGQGPQFIFQYYEEEERQRGNFPDRFSGHQFPNYSSELNVNALLLGDSALYLCASGQDRVWDRYGCTFGSGTRLTVV.

This clonotype occurred many times. CDR3 DNA sequence: TGTGCCAGCAGCATTCAATGGACAGCGAACACTGAAGCTTTCTTT. Protein product: CASSIQWTANTEAFF. The rearrangement joins TRBV11-2 to TRBJ1-1, with a possible D match to TRBD1 (6 bases). Germline V gene lookup returns CDR1 SGHAT and CDR2 FQNNGV. The CDR3 covers 15 residues. Trimming took off 5 bases at V and 1 base at J, with 14 bases between the two ends.

Many counts were recorded for this clonotype. The chain combines TRBV5-5 with TRBJ1-6, with a tentative D call TRBD1 (5 bases). The CDR3 covers 14 residues. With 0 bases removed from V and 10 bases from J, the gap between germline ends came to 11 bases. In germline, CDR1 is SGHKS, CDR2 YYEKEE (reference sequence). The DNA of the CDR3 is TGTGCCAGCAGCTTGGTCAGGGCTGACTCACCCCTCCACTTT. Translated, it gives CASSLVRADSPLHF.

This clonotype was seen at least ten times. This chain connects TRBV12-3 or TRBV12-4 to TRBJ1-2, with TRBD1 matching over 10 bases. The CDR3 runs 17 residues. V was clipped by 3 bases and J by 1 base; unmatched bases: 8. The CDR3 loop is CASSFWDRGLFNYGYTF. The CDR3 DNA is TGTGCCAGCAGTTTTTGGGACAGGGGACTTTTTAACTATGGCTACACCTTC.